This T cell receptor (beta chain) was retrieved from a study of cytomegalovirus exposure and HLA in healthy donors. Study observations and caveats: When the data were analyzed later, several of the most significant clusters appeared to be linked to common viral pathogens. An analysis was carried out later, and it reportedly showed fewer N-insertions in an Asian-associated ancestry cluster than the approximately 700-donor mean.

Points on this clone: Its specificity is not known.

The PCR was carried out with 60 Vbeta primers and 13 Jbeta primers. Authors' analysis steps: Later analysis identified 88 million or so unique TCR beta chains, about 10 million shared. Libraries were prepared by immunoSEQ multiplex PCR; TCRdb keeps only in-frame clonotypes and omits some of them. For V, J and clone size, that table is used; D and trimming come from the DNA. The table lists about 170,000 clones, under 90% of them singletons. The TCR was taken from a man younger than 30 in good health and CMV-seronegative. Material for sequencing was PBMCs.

CDR3 bases: TGTGCCAGTAATGAGGGGGGGGATGGCTACACCTTC. Translating it yields CASNEGGDGYTF. V and J are TRBV19 and TRBJ1-2; possibly TRBD1 for D (6 bases). The V gene's germline CDR1 is LNHDA and CDR2 SQIVND (reference sequence). V lost 7 bases to trimming and J lost 6 bases, with 12 bases between them. The CDR3 is made up of 12 amino acids.